The next 11 T cell receptor beta chains were all read from a single sample in a study of Graves' ophthalmopathy and Graves' hyperthyroidism. For repertoire sequencing, the TCR beta CDR3 regions were amplified from RNA transcripts. Second-round multiplex PCR came after first-round RT-PCR with HTBI primers. Each CDR3 protein gets one entry after TCRdb re-called the multiplex PCR reads with MiXCR. The table lists approximately 380,000 distinct CDR3 sequences, 21% of them singletons. Sequencing used peripheral blood. The receptor source for this set is a woman aged 18-29 years with stable Graves' hyperthyroidism.

This clonotype has a count of ten or more. The chain has TRBV6-5 and TRBJ2-7; TRBD2 agrees at 7 bases. The CDR3 is 14 amino acids. Trimming took 1 base from V and 4 from J; bases not matched to a gene: 4. The V gene's germline CDR1 is MNHEY and CDR2 SVGAGI. The CDR3 nucleotides are TGTGCCAGCAGTTACTTAGCGGGTGAATACGAGCAGTACTTC. This sequence encodes CASSYLAGEYEQYF.

The rearrangement links TRBV7-2 to TRBJ1-3; a weak D match, TRBD1 (6 bases). The CDR3 length is 15 residues. CDR1 is SGHTA and CDR2 is FQGNSA in the germline V gene. Trimming took off 4 bases at V and 1 base at J, with 11 bases between the two ends. CDR3 sequence reads: CASSSRGGSGNTIYF. The CDR3 coding sequence is TGTGCCAGCAGCTCAAGAGGGGGTTCTGGAAACACCATATATTTT.

This clonotype was seen repeatedly, ten times or more. The chain uses TRBV12-3 or TRBV12-4 and TRBJ1-2; 8 nucleotides line up with TRBD1. This CDR3 region has 13 residues. V was pared by 8 bases and J by 4 bases, with 6 bases of the junction left unmatched. DNA of the CDR3: TGTGCCAGCGGACAGGGTTTGGGCTATGGCTACACCTTC. Translation: CASGQGLGYGYTF.

This clonotype was recorded at least ten times. The V and J genes are TRBV2 and TRBJ2-5; D may be TRBD2 (5 bases). Deletions cut 5 bases from V and 4 bases from J, with 14 bases between. Per germline, CDR1 SNHLY and CDR2 FYNNEI. This CDR3 has 14 residues. The CDR3 loop is CASSPLRGRETQYF. Written as DNA, the CDR3 is TGTGCCAGCAGTCCCTTAAGAGGGAGAGAGACCCAGTACTTC.

The chain carries TRBV30 and TRBJ2-7; 7 bases line up with TRBD2. Germline values: CDR1 GTSNPN, CDR2 SVGIG (reference sequence). This CDR3 has 13 residues. The V segment lost 4 bases and the J segment 6 bases; nucleotides outside the gene matches: 9. This chain's CDR3 is CAWNGGGRGEQYF. DNA for the CDR3: TGTGCCTGGAACGGCGGGGGAAGAGGCGAGCAGTACTTC. The full variable domain, with the rest looked up from reference TRBV30 and TRBJ2-7, is SQTIHQWPATLVQPVGSPLSLECTVEGTSNPNLYWYRQAAGRGLQLLFYSVGIGQISSEVPQNLSASRPQDRQFILSSKKLLLSDSGFYLCAWNGGGRGEQYFGPGTRLTVT.

This chain uses TRBV19 with TRBJ1-5; tentative D call: TRBD1 (5 bases). V dropped 8 bases and J dropped 5 bases, with 13 bases sitting between them. CDR3 length: 13 residues. Germline V gives CDR1 LNHDA, CDR2 SQIVND (reference sequence). The CDR3 DNA reads as TGTGCCAGTGGTACAGACAGACATCAGCCCCAGCATTTT. It translates to CASGTDRHQPQHF.

This clonotype was seen ten or more times. This rearrangement joins TRBV27 to TRBJ2-7; possible D gene TRBD2, 5 bases. CDR1 and CDR2 (germline): MNHEY, SMNVEV (reference sequence). The CDR3 consists of 14 residues. Trimming stripped 3 bases from V and 2 bases from J, with 11 bases between. CDR3 DNA sequence: TGTGCCAGCAGTTTGGAGGAGCCGGCCTACGAGCAGTACTTC. It is translated as CASSLEEPAYEQYF.

At least ten counts were recorded for this clonotype. V usage is TRBV5-1 and J usage is TRBJ1-5; D remains ambiguous. Trimming removed 0 bases at V and 6 bases at J, with 7 bases between. This CDR3 has 13 amino acids. CDR1 and CDR2 from the germline V gene are SGHRS and YFSETQ. For the CDR3, the DNA is TGCGCCAGCAGCTTGGAAGGTTTTCAGCCCCAGCATTTT. The encoded protein is CASSLEGFQPQHF.

In this sample, this clonotype turned up many times. The chain recombines TRBV7-2 with TRBJ2-5, with 14 bases aligning to TRBD2. Germline trimming cut 6 bases from V and 4 bases from J; bases unmatched to any gene: 10. Germline assignment: CDR1 SGHTA and CDR2 FQGNSA. This CDR3 is built from 17 residues. The CDR3 is CASSRAGLAGGRETQYF. CDR3 sequence (DNA): TGTGCCAGCAGTCGCGCAGGACTAGCGGGAGGACGAGAGACCCAGTACTTC.

This clonotype has at least ten counts. The V gene is TRBV11-3, the J gene TRBJ1-2; D remains unclear. The CDR3 has 17 amino acids. Germline V gene data show CDR1 as SGHNT and CDR2 as YENEEA. Trimming removed 1 base at V and 2 bases at J, with 17 bases between. CDR3: CASSLGMTRRPNYGYTF. The CDR3 coding sequence is TGTGCCAGCAGCTTAGGTATGACCCGCAGACCGAACTATGGCTACACCTTC.

The rearrangement uses TRBV7-2 and TRBJ2-2, with D hard to call. V dropped 2 bases and J dropped 3 bases, with 10 bases sitting between them. In germline, CDR1 is SGHTA, CDR2 FQGNSA. The CDR3 has 15 residues. The CDR3 bases are TGTGCCAGCAGCTTATTTGTATTCGACACCGGGGAGCTGTTTTTT. Residues: CASSLFVFDTGELFF. The full variable domain, with the rest looked up from reference TRBV7-2 and TRBJ2-2, is GAGVSQSPSNKVTEKGKDVELRCDPISGHTALYWYRQSLGQGLEFLIYFQGNSAPDKSGLPSDRFSAERTGGSVSTLTIQRTQQEDSAVYLCASSLFVFDTGELFFGEGSRLTVL.